The clone carrying this T cell receptor beta chain was recorded many times. Its antigen is undetermined. The source of the sample is a study of T cells in Graves' hyperthyroidism and ophthalmopathy. Study-wide points: A model of 13 V-J pairs discriminated ophthalmopathy from stable hyperthyroidism. Most expanded thyroid clonotypes above 0.001 also appeared in blood. Ophthalmopathy prediction by the model preceded onset by a median about 6.5 months.

From germline, CDR1 is SGHDN and CDR2 FVKESK. Trimming took 0 bases from V and 4 from J; bases not matched to a gene: 8. The CDR3 is 17 residues long. Graves' hyperthyroidism is called stable when ophthalmopathy does not progress within 18 months. The investigators amplified TCR beta CDR3 regions from RNA transcripts. Primed by the HTBI set, a first-round RT-PCR was run on the TCR CDR3. TCRdb analysed the multiplex PCR reads with MiXCR anew, one entry per CDR3 protein. The sample records over 150,000 distinct CDR3 sequences, less than 20% being singletons. The clonotype originates from a woman between 50 and 59 years old with Graves' hyperthyroidism. Specimen: blood. The chain uses TRBV14 and TRBJ2-5; 10 nucleotides agree with TRBD2. CDR3 bases: TGTGCCAGCAGCCAAGATGAAAGACTAGCGGGCGGAGAGACCCAGTACTTC. Translation: CASSQDERLAGGETQYF.